This TCR beta chain appears in the sequencing data of a study of blood T cell repertoires in COVID-19. Overall study context: Sites in the United States, Italy and Spain provided acute and convalescent COVID-19 samples. PBMCs, B-cell-depleted T cells, or T cells provided the cDNA or gDNA that made up the material.

Germline CDR1 SGHTA, CDR2 FQGNSA. The trim removed 5 bases at V and 3 bases at J, leaving 12 bases unmatched. The CDR3 sequence is 17 residues long. In the authors' workflow: Amplified reference gene primers provided the basis for estimating nucleated cell counts. TCRdb's table, derived via immunoSEQ multiplex PCR, lists solely in-frame clones and lacks some. D and trimming come from the DNA, and the V and J calls and clone size come from that table. The data contain about 74,000 clones, more than 75% of them singletons. The sample was peripheral blood. The chain couples TRBV7-2 to TRBJ2-7, with 11 bases fitting TRBD1. The TCR originated in a human donor in a cohort sampled during active COVID-19. Here the CDR3 DNA reads TGTGCCAGCAGCCGCGGACAGGGGGCTAGCTTGGGCTACGAGCAGTACTTC. Residues: CASSRGQGASLGYEQYF.